The sequence of this T cell receptor beta chain was determined in a study of patients and donors after allogeneic stem cell transplantation. The length of the CDR3 is 13 residues. Germline V CDR1 and CDR2: SEHNR, FQNEAQ (reference sequence). V was trimmed by 3 bases and J by 3 bases, leaving 7 bases between them. TCRdb reanalysed the RT-PCR reads using MiXCR and keeps one entry per CDR3 protein. The profile shows about 8,300 distinct CDR3 sequences, roughly 12% of them singletons. This clonotype was observed at least ten times. The sample consisted of blood, either unsorted or a sorted T cell fraction (not recorded which). The sequence derives from a human donor who was either an allogeneic HSCT recipient or a stem cell or donor lymphocyte infusion donor (not recorded which). It is not recorded whose cells these are; they may come from a transplant donor. This chain joins TRBV7-9 and TRBJ2-3; D remains unclear. Here the CDR3 reads CASSLGATDTQYF. In nucleotides, the CDR3 is TGTGCCAGCAGCTTGGGCGCGACAGATACGCAGTATTTT.